Presented here are 26 T cell receptor beta chains from one specimen sequenced in a study of cytomegalovirus exposure and HLA in healthy donors. Vbeta (60) and Jbeta (13) primers were used in the PCR. The protocol was immunoSEQ multiplex PCR, while the TCRdb copy is restricted to in-frame clones and leaves out a portion. This table holds under 60,000 clones, approximately 82% found once. The sample comprised PBMCs. These receptors all come from a man in his fifties in good health and CMV-seronegative.

The rearrangement joins TRBV30 to TRBJ1-5, with no clear D. Germline V lookup: CDR1 GTSNPN, CDR2 SVGIG (reference sequence). The ends were cut back, 0 bases at V and 0 bases at J, with 6 bases in the middle. This CDR3 spans 14 amino acids. The CDR3 reads CAWSVVASNQPQHF. In DNA, the CDR3 is TGTGCCTGGAGTGTGGTGGCTAGCAATCAGCCCCAGCATTTT.

The chain uses TRBV27 and TRBJ2-5, with unresolved D. The length of the CDR3 is 14 residues. V was pared by 2 bases and J by 1 base, with 8 bases between. The germline gives CDR1 MNHEY, CDR2 SMNVEV (reference sequence). The CDR3 protein is CASSLDKRQETQYF. The CDR3, as DNA: TGTGCCAGCAGTTTAGACAAACGCCAAGAGACCCAGTACTTC.

The V and J genes are TRBV4-2 and TRBJ2-1, with unresolved D. Germline V gene lookup returns CDR1 LGHNA and CDR2 YNFKEQ. The V gene lost 0 bases and the J gene lost 5 bases, with 8 bases spanning the gap. This CDR3 is 14 amino acids long. CDR3 region: CASSQEYTHNEQFF. CDR3 nucleotides: TGTGCCAGCAGCCAAGAGTACACCCACAATGAGCAGTTCTTC.

CDR3 residues: CASSVGTGTQETQYF. The CDR3 region has the DNA TGTGCCAGCAGCGTAGGGACTGGAACACAAGAGACCCAGTACTTC. The gene calls are TRBV7-6 and TRBJ2-5, with D perhaps TRBD2 (6 bases). Germline V lookup: CDR1 SGHVS, CDR2 FNYEAQ. This CDR3 has 15 amino acids. V shed 5 bases and J shed 2 bases, with 15 bases lying between them. Full variable domain (outside the CDR3, taken from reference TRBV7-6 and TRBJ2-5): GAGVSQSPRYKVTKRGQDVALRCDPISGHVSLYWYRQALGQGPEFLTYFNYEAQQDKSGLPNDRFSAERPEGSISTLTIQRTEQRDSAMYRCASSVGTGTQETQYFGPGTRLLVL.

The chain uses TRBV5-1 and TRBJ1-1; 10 bases align to TRBD1. The CDR3 loop spans 17 amino acids. V dropped 4 bases and J dropped 7; count of bases not matched to a gene: 16. Germline V lookup: CDR1 SGHRS, CDR2 YFSETQ. The CDR3 nucleotides are TGCGCCAGCAGCAAGCAACCGGGACAGGGGCCCTCCAATGAAGCTTTCTTT. Residues: CASSKQPGQGPSNEAFF.

This chain uses TRBV11-2 with TRBJ2-2, with D unclear. The length of the CDR3 is 17 residues. The germline V gene has CDR1 SGHAT and CDR2 FQNNGV. V gave up 1 base and J gave up 1 base, with 13 bases separating them. CDR3 protein: CASSLGVGAQNTGELFF. The CDR3 DNA sequence: TGTGCCAGCAGCTTAGGGGTTGGAGCGCAGAACACCGGGGAGCTGTTTTTT.

The genes are TRBV9 and TRBJ2-2, with D unclear. Germline V lookup: CDR1 SGDLS, CDR2 YYNGEE. The CDR3 consists of 13 residues. V dropped 4 bases and J dropped 4 bases, with 8 bases sitting between them. CDR3 residues: CASSSQPTGELFF. As DNA, the CDR3 is TGTGCCAGCAGCTCACAGCCCACCGGGGAGCTGTTTTTT.

The rearrangement links TRBV7-9 to TRBJ2-1; D perhaps matches TRBD1 (5 bases). V was pared by 6 bases and J by 5 bases, with 23 bases between. Per germline, CDR1 SEHNR and CDR2 FQNEAQ (reference sequence). The CDR3 consists of 17 residues. The CDR3 spells CASRPGQGLFGDNEQFF. CDR3 nucleotide sequence: TGTGCCAGCAGACCCGGACAAGGCCTTTTCGGCGACAATGAGCAGTTCTTC.

V and J are TRBV5-4 and TRBJ2-7, with no clear D. This CDR3 has 15 amino acids. Per germline, CDR1 SGHNT and CDR2 YYREEE (reference sequence). Trimming removed 0 bases at V and 7 bases at J, with 17 bases between. The CDR3 nucleotides are TGTGCCAGCAGCTTGGCCGCCCCCCTTGCCGGTGAGCAGTACTTC. Protein: CASSLAAPLAGEQYF.

The chain couples TRBV6-6 to TRBJ2-7; 8 bases agree with TRBD1. Looked up from germline, CDR1 is MNHNY and CDR2 is SVGAGI (reference sequence). This CDR3 has 15 residues. J gave up 2 bases and V 6 bases, and 9 bases lay outside the gene matches. The DNA of the CDR3 is TGTGCCAGCAGCCATTCCGGGACAGGCCCCTACGAGCAGTACTTC. The encoded protein is CASSHSGTGPYEQYF.

The chain is built from TRBV4-1 and TRBJ1-1; D gene unclear. V gave up 1 base and J gave up 1 base, with 7 bases separating them. Germline CDR1 reads MGHRA; CDR2 reads YSYEKL. The CDR3 has 14 residues. The CDR3 DNA is TGCGCCAGCAGCCAAGGAGGATGGAACACTGAAGCTTTCTTT. Its protein product is CASSQGGWNTEAFF.

The V call is TRBV18, the J call TRBJ2-7; D uncertain. V was cut by 3 bases and J by 6 bases, with 12 bases left in between. Germline V gene data show CDR1 as KGHSH and CDR2 as LQKENI. This CDR3 is built from 13 residues. The CDR3 loop reads CASSPPRVSEQYF. The CDR3 nucleotides read TGTGCCAGCTCACCCCCCCGGGTTTCCGAGCAGTACTTC.

The chain links TRBV5-1 to TRBJ1-1; D is uncertain. The V end lost 0 bases, the J end lost 4 bases, and 10 bases lay between the germline ends. The germline CDR1 and CDR2 sequences are SGHRS and YFSETQ. This CDR3 has 14 residues. The CDR3 region has the DNA TGCGCCAGCAGCTTGGTGGTCCGGGGCACTGAAGCTTTCTTT. Its translation is CASSLVVRGTEAFF.

The chain joins TRBV19 to TRBJ1-5; D not certain. Per germline, CDR1 LNHDA and CDR2 SQIVND (reference sequence). CDR3 length: 15 residues. Trimming pared 1 base from V and 4 bases from J, leaving 11 bases between. The CDR3 DNA reads TGTGCCAGTAGTATAGGTTCAGGAGGGAATCAGCCCCAGCATTTT. This sequence encodes CASSIGSGGNQPQHF. Looking up the rest from reference TRBV19 and TRBJ1-5 gives the full variable domain: DGGITQSPKYLFRKEGQNVTLSCEQNLNHDAMYWYRQDPGQGLRLIYYSQIVNDFQKGDIAEGYSVSREKKESFPLTVTSAQKNPTAFYLCASSIGSGGNQPQHFGDGTRLSIL.

The chain couples TRBV21-1 to TRBJ2-7; no check of the table's D call, TRBD1, against the DNA was made. TRBV21-1 is shown as a pseudogene. The CDR3 runs to 15 residues. CDR3 residues: CASSRNRDTPYEQYF. In DNA form, the CDR3 reads TGTGCCAGCAGCAGGAACCGGGACACTCCCTACGAGCAGTACTTC.

In regard to this clone: The sample holds other DNA sequences that translate to the same CDR3. The chain uses TRBV28 and TRBJ2-2, with D unresolved. Germline assignment: CDR1 MDHEN and CDR2 SYDVKM. Trimming shortened V by 3 bases and J by 1 base, and 3 bases separated the two germline ends. The CDR3 is 13 amino acids. CDR3 nucleotides: TGTGCCAGCAGTTTTAGGAACACCGGGGAGCTGTTTTTT. Its translation is CASSFRNTGELFF.

V usage is TRBV19 and J usage is TRBJ1-2; TRBD1 aligns across 8 bases. V shed 5 bases, J shed 4 bases, and the junction held 9 bases outside the gene matches. This CDR3 is built from 15 residues. CDR1 is LNHDA and CDR2 is SQIVND in the germline V gene (reference sequence). The CDR3 sequence is CASSEPAGTGYGYTF. The CDR3 coding sequence is TGTGCCAGTAGTGAGCCCGCCGGGACAGGCTATGGCTACACCTTC. Drawing the rest from reference TRBV19 and TRBJ1-2, the complete variable domain is DGGITQSPKYLFRKEGQNVTLSCEQNLNHDAMYWYRQDPGQGLRLIYYSQIVNDFQKGDIAEGYSVSREKKESFPLTVTSAQKNPTAFYLCASSEPAGTGYGYTFGSGTRLTVV.

The rearrangement links TRBV6-5 to TRBJ1-6, with D hard to call. CDR3 size: 13 residues. Trimming cost V 0 bases and J 7 bases, with 4 bases left between them. CDR1 is MNHEY and CDR2 is SVGAGI in the germline V gene. The CDR3 region is CASSYSPNSPLHF. In DNA form, the CDR3 reads TGTGCCAGCAGTTACTCCCCAAATTCACCCCTCCACTTT.

Remarks on this clone: Sequence at one end of the junction differs from germline and may be a read error. This sequence joins TRBV5-5 and TRBJ1-2; no clear D. Germline V CDR1 and CDR2: SGHKS, YYEKEE (reference sequence). This CDR3 comprises 14 residues. CDR3 coding DNA: TGTGCCAGCAGCTTGTTCATCGGCAGCGGTGGCCACACCTTC. It codes for CASSLFIGSGGHTF.

The rearrangement uses TRBV5-1 and TRBJ2-7; 7 bases match TRBD1. The CDR3 sequence is 17 residues long. CDR1 is SGHRS and CDR2 is YFSETQ in the germline V gene. V lost 2 bases and J lost 3; bases outside the gene matches: 14. CDR3 coding DNA: TGCGCCAGCAGCTTTAACACAGGGGCCACCGTAGTCTACGAGCAGTACTTC. Translation gives CASSFNTGATVVYEQYF.

With respect to this clone: Other nucleotide sequences in the sample specify the same CDR3. This chain links TRBV6-5 with TRBJ2-5; D is perhaps TRBD2 (6 bases). Per the germline V gene, CDR1 is MNHEY and CDR2 is SVGAGI. The CDR3 contains 14 residues. V lost 2 bases to trimming and J lost 2 bases, with 9 bases between them. CDR3 nucleotides: TGTGCCAGCAGTTACGGGGCGGGGCAAGAGACCCAGTACTTC. Translation: CASSYGAGQETQYF.

The rearrangement uses TRBV5-1 and TRBJ2-1; a weak D match, TRBD2 (6 bases). The germline CDR1 and CDR2 sequences are SGHRS and YFSETQ. The V and J ends lost 5 bases and 1 base respectively, with 13 bases between them. The CDR3 consists of 15 residues. This CDR3 is CASSTGTPSYNEQFF. CDR3 in DNA: TGCGCCAGCAGTACCGGGACTCCTTCCTACAATGAGCAGTTCTTC.

This clone has just one count. V and J are TRBV6-5 and TRBJ1-4; TRBD1 matches 9 bases. CDR3 length: 15 residues. J lost 4 bases, V lost 5 bases, and 5 bases had no gene match. Per germline, CDR1 MNHEY and CDR2 SVGAGI. The CDR3 region has the DNA TGTGCCAGCAGTCGCCACAGGGGGCGTAATGAAAAACTGTTTTTT. Protein: CASSRHRGRNEKLFF.

This clone was seen only once. The V gene is TRBV19, the J gene TRBJ2-6; 7 bases line up with TRBD1. Per the germline V gene, CDR1 is LNHDA and CDR2 is SQIVND (reference sequence). V lost 7 bases, J lost 0 bases, and 9 bases stayed unmatched. This CDR3 has 17 amino acids. For the CDR3, the DNA is TGTGCCAGTAACCGGGACAGTAGCCCCTCTGGGGCCAACGTCCTGACTTTC. Its translation is CASNRDSSPSGANVLTF.

This chain connects TRBV7-6 to TRBJ2-3, with 8 positions matching TRBD2. The CDR3 is 14 residues long. Germline lookup yields CDR1 SGHVS and CDR2 FNYEAQ. J gave up 4 bases and V 2 bases, and 2 bases lay outside the gene matches. CDR3 coding DNA: TGTGCCAGCAGCTTAACGGGGGGGCCAGATACGCAGTATTTT. Translation gives CASSLTGGPDTQYF.

V gene TRBV7-2 combines with J gene TRBJ2-2, with D possibly being TRBD2 (6 bases). The CDR3 length is 15 residues. V dropped 0 bases and J dropped 6 bases, with 11 bases sitting between them. The V gene's germline CDR1 is SGHTA and CDR2 FQGNSA. Here the CDR3 DNA reads TGTGCCAGCAGCTTAGCCCTCGGGGGACCCGGGGAGCTGTTTTTT. It yields the protein CASSLALGGPGELFF.